This T cell receptor beta chain emerged from a study of blood T cell repertoires in COVID-19. Study-wide background: PBMCs, B-cell-depleted T cells, or T cells provided the cDNA or gDNA that made up the material.

Original methodology: Reference gene primer amplification yielded estimated nucleated cell counts. Method: immunoSEQ multiplex PCR; TCRdb's copy keeps in-frame clones and lacks some. V, J and clone size reflect that table, while D and trimming were determined from the DNA. The sample shows roughly 150,000 clones, 75% to 90% of them seen only once. The count of this clone is one. Sequencing was carried out using peripheral blood. The clonotype comes from a woman between 70 and 85 years old with acute or convalescent COVID-19.

CDR3 sequence: CASSADRFIGYGYTF. Written as DNA, the CDR3 is TGTGCCAGCAGTGCCGACAGGTTTATTGGCTATGGCTACACCTTC. V usage is TRBV28 and J usage is TRBJ1-2; perhaps TRBD1 as D (6 bases). Germline CDR1 MDHEN, CDR2 SYDVKM. Trimming shortened V by 5 bases and J by 4 bases, and 17 bases separated the two germline ends. CDR3 length: 15 amino acids.